This T cell receptor beta chain was identified during a study of T-cell reconstitution after alpha-beta-depleted transplantation in children. Broader study findings: At one year after transplant, newly produced T cells mostly accounted for T-cell counts and diversity. At day 60, the high TCRbeta diversity found in some patients originated from recipient T cells and thymic progenitors that had survived. About two months after transplant, alpha-beta T cells reportedly came from several hundred expanded graft clones.

V shed 2 bases, J shed 5 bases, and the junction held 9 bases outside the gene matches. CDR3 size: 15 residues. From germline, CDR1 is SGDLS and CDR2 YYNGEE. This clonotype was seen more than once but under ten times. Antigen: not known. A library of TCRbeta sequences, prepared with unique molecular identifiers, was generated. TCRdb re-called the PCR reads through MiXCR, storing one row per CDR3 protein. The sample shows around 250,000 distinct CDR3 sequences, around 7.8% of them seen only once. The clonotype comes from a male patient under 18 who had a stem cell transplant for acute lymphoblastic leukemia, so the T cells may come from the graft donor. The V gene is TRBV9, the J gene TRBJ2-7, with 8 bases that match TRBD1. This sample comprised PBMCs, mostly from graft donor cells, obtained 180 days after TCRalphabeta/CD19-depleted stem cell transplant. The CDR3 loop reads CASSVVTSGGHEQYF. DNA of the CDR3: TGTGCCAGCAGCGTCGTAACCTCAGGGGGCCACGAGCAGTACTTC.